This T cell receptor beta chain comes out of a study of blood T cell repertoires in COVID-19. About the study: Spain, Italy and the United States supplied samples that represented acute and convalescent COVID-19.

The CDR3 sequence is 14 residues long. Germline V gene lookup returns CDR1 MNHEY and CDR2 SVGAGI. Unmatched junction bases numbered 7, after V lost 8 bases and J lost 4 bases. The protocol was immunoSEQ multiplex PCR, while the TCRdb copy is restricted to in-frame clones and leaves out a portion. The top ten hold roughly 1.4% of the sample, which has roughly 120,000 clones, 80% to 90% seen once. The source material was peripheral blood. The V call is TRBV6-5, the J call TRBJ2-2, with 7 bases fitting TRBD2. The sequence was obtained from a man aged 35 to 55 with acute or convalescent COVID-19. CDR3 region: CASGERGGTGELFF. In DNA form, the CDR3 reads TGTGCCAGCGGCGAGCGGGGAGGCACCGGGGAGCTGTTTTTT.